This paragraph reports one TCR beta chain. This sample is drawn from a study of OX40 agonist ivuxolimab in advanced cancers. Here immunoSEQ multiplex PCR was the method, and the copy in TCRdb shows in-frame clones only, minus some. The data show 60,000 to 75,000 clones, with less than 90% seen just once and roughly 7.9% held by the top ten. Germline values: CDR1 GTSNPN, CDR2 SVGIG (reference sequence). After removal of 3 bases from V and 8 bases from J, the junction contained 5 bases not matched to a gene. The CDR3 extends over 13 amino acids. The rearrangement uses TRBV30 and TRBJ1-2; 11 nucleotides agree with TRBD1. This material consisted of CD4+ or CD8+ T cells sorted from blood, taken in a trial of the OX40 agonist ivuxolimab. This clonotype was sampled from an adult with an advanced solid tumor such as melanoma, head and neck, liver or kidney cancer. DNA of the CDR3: TGTGCCTGGAGCGGACAGGGGGCGGGAGGCTACACCTTC. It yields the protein CAWSGQGAGGYTF. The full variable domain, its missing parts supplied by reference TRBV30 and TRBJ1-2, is SQTIHQWPATLVQPVGSPLSLECTVEGTSNPNLYWYRQAAGRGLQLLFYSVGIGQISSEVPQNLSASRPQDRQFILSSKKLLLSDSGFYLCAWSGQGAGGYTFGSGTRLTVV.